Reported below is one T cell receptor beta chain. This sample is part of a study of T cell changes during pregnancy in multiple sclerosis. CDR3 length equals 16 residues. V was clipped by 0 bases and J by 3 bases; unmatched bases: 5. The V gene's germline CDR1 is MDHEN and CDR2 SYDVKM. Libraries were prepared by immunoSEQ multiplex PCR; TCRdb keeps only in-frame clonotypes and omits some of them. The repertoire holds roughly 80,000 clones, with 80% to 95% as singletons. The chain combines TRBV28 with TRBJ2-7; 10 positions match TRBD1. The material was peripheral blood, obtained in the first trimester of pregnancy. The receptor was derived from a female donor with multiple sclerosis, enrolled in a pregnancy study. CDR3 in DNA: TGTGCCAGCAGTTTATGGGGACAGGGGTTGGACTACGAGCAGTACTTC. This codes for CASSLWGQGLDYEQYF.